This passage covers 3 T cell receptor beta chains from one sample sequenced in a study of CD8 T cells in ankylosing spondylitis. TCRdb re-called the 5' RACE reads with MiXCR, one entry per CDR3 protein. The sample carries 50,000 to 70,000 distinct CDR3 sequences, under 7.5% recorded once. Specimen: synovial fluid, either unsorted or a sorted T cell fraction (not recorded which). The receptors shown here come from a male donor with ankylosing spondylitis.

This clonotype was found many times. The chain has TRBV29-1 and TRBJ2-1; tentatively, D is TRBD1 (5 bases). Germline V gene sequence: CDR1 SQVTM, CDR2 ANQGSEA. Trimming removed 3 bases from V and 4 bases from J, with 7 bases in between. The CDR3 is made up of 12 amino acids. The DNA of the CDR3 is TGCAGCGTTGACAGGGTTTACAATGAGCAGTTCTTC. Amino acid sequence: CSVDRVYNEQFF.

This clonotype has at least ten counts. CDR3 sequence (DNA): TGCAGTGCTCTAAGACAAGCCAAAAACATTCAGTACTTC. Its protein product is CSALRQAKNIQYF. This chain connects TRBV20-1 to TRBJ2-4; no clear D. The CDR3 is made up of 13 amino acids. Trimming removed 5 bases at V and 0 bases at J, with 8 bases between. Looked up from germline, CDR1 is DFQATT and CDR2 is SNEGSKA (reference sequence).

This clonotype has more than one count but fewer than ten. The chain is built from TRBV6-5 and TRBJ1-5, with D hard to call. The CDR3 runs to 15 residues. Between the trimmed V and J ends, which lost 4 bases and 7 bases, there was a span of 17 bases. Germline CDR1 reads MNHEY; CDR2 reads SVGAGI. The CDR3 DNA is TGTGCCAGCAGTTGGGCTACCGTCCGCCGGCAGCCCCAGCATTTT. Protein product: CASSWATVRRQPQHF.